What follows is one T cell receptor beta chain and its context. The data derive from a study of Graves' ophthalmopathy and Graves' hyperthyroidism. Germline values: CDR1 SNHLY, CDR2 FYNNEI. The CDR3 has 15 residues. Trimming took off 3 bases at V and 11 bases at J, with 20 bases between the two ends. Amplified TCR beta CDR3 regions were obtained using RNA transcripts as template. The first-round RT-PCR employed HTBI primers together with the Qiagen OneStep RT-PCR kit. A multiplex PCR was then performed as the second round. TCRdb independently ran MiXCR on the multiplex PCR reads; one entry per CDR3 protein. The sample has 660,000 or so distinct CDR3 sequences, 35% to 50% seen once; the top ten hold more than 3%. The PBMCs originated from roughly 10 ml of fresh peripheral blood.

This chain connects TRBV2 to TRBJ1-5, with D perhaps matching TRBD1 (6 bases). Source material: peripheral blood. This sequence originates from an adult man with Graves' ophthalmopathy. The CDR3 DNA reads as TGTGCCAGCAGTGACGAGGGGGAGGGTCAAGAGACCCAGCATTTT. Translation: CASSDEGEGQETQHF.